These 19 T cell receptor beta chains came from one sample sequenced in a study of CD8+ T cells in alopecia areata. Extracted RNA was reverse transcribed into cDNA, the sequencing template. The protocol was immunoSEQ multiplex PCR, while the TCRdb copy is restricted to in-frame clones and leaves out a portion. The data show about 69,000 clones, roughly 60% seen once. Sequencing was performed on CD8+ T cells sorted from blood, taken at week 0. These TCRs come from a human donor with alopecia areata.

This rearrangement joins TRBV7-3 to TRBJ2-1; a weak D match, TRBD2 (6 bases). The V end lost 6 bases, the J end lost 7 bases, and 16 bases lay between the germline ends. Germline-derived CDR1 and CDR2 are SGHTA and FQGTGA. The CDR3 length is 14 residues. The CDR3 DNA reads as TGTGCCAGCAGTATCTCTCCGGAGGGAAATGAGCAGTTCTTC. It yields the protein CASSISPEGNEQFF.

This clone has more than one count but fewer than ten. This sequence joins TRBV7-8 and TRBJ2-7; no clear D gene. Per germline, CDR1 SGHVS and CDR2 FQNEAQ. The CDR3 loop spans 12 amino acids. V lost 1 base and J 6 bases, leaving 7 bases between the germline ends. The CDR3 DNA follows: TGTGCCAGCAGCTTAGTGGATTCCGAGCAGTACTTC. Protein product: CASSLVDSEQYF.

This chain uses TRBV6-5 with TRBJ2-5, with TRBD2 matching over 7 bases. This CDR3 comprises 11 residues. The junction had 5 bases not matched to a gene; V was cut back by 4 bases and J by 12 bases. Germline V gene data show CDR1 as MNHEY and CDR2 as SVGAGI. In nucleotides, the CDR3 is TGTGCCAGCAGTTTAAGCGGGGCCGAGTACTTC. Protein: CASSLSGAEYF.

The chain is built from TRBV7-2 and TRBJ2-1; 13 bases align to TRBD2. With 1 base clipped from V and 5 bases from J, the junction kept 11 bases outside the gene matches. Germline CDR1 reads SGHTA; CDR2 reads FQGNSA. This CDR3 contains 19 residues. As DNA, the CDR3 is TGTGCCAGCAGCTTAGAAGGGACTAGCGGGATACTCAACGACAATGAGCAGTTCTTC. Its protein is CASSLEGTSGILNDNEQFF.

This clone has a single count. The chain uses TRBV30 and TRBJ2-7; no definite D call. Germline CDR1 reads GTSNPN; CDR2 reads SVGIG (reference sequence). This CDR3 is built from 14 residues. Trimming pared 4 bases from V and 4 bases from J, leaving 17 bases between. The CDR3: CAWKSAGPVYEQYF. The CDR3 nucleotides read TGTGCCTGGAAATCGGCAGGTCCTGTTTACGAGCAGTACTTC. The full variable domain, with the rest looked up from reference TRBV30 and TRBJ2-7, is SQTIHQWPATLVQPVGSPLSLECTVEGTSNPNLYWYRQAAGRGLQLLFYSVGIGQISSEVPQNLSASRPQDRQFILSSKKLLLSDSGFYLCAWKSAGPVYEQYFGPGTRLTVT.

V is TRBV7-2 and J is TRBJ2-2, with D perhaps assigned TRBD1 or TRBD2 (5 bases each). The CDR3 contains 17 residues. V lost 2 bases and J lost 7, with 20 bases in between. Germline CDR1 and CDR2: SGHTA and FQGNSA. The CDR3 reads CASSLSSGRQQGGELFF. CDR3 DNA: TGTGCCAGCAGCTTATCCAGCGGTAGACAGCAAGGCGGGGAGCTGTTTTTT. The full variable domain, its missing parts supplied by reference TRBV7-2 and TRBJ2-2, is GAGVSQSPSNKVTEKGKDVELRCDPISGHTALYWYRQSLGQGLEFLIYFQGNSAPDKSGLPSDRFSAERTGGSVSTLTIQRTQQEDSAVYLCASSLSSGRQQGGELFFGEGSRLTVL.

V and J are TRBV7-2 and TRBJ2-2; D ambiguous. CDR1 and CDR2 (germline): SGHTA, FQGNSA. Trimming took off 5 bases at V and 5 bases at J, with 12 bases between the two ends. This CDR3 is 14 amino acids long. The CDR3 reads CASSLPPPTGELFF. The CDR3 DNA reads TGTGCCAGCAGCCTCCCGCCTCCGACCGGGGAGCTGTTTTTT. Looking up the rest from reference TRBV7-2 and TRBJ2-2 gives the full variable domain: GAGVSQSPSNKVTEKGKDVELRCDPISGHTALYWYRQSLGQGLEFLIYFQGNSAPDKSGLPSDRFSAERTGGSVSTLTIQRTQQEDSAVYLCASSLPPPTGELFFGEGSRLTVL.

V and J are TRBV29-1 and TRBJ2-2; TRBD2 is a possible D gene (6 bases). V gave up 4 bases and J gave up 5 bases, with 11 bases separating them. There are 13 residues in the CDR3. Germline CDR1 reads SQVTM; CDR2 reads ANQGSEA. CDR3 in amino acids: CSVVLGGTGELFF. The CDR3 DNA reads TGCAGCGTTGTTTTGGGGGGTACCGGGGAGCTGTTTTTT.

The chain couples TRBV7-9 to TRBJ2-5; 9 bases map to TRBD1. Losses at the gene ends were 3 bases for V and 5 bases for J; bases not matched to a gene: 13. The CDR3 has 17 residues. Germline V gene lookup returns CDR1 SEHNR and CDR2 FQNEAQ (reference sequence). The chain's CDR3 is CASSLDPGTGILETQYF. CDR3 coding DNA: TGTGCCAGCAGCTTGGACCCCGGGACAGGGATCTTGGAGACCCAGTACTTC.

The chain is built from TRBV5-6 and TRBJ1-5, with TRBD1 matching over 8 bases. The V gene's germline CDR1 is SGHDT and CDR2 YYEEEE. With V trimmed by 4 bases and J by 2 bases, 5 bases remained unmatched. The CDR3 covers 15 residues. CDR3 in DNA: TGTGCCAGCAGCAAGACAGGGGTGGGCAATCAGCCCCAGCATTTT. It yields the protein CASSKTGVGNQPQHF.

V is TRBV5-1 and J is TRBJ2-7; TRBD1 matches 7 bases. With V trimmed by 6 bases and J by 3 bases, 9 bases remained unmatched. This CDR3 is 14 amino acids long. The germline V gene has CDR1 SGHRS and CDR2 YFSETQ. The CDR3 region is CASTTTGEGYEQYF. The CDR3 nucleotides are TGCGCCAGCACCACCACAGGGGAAGGCTACGAGCAGTACTTC.

As DNA, the CDR3 is TGTGCCAGCAGTTTGTCTAGCGGGAGCTCCTACGAGCAGTACTTC. This translates into CASSLSSGSSYEQYF. The chain links TRBV27 to TRBJ2-7, with 10 bases identical to TRBD2. From germline, CDR1 is MNHEY and CDR2 SMNVEV (reference sequence). The V and J ends lost 3 bases and 0 bases, in that order; junction bases with no gene match: 2. This CDR3 has 15 amino acids.

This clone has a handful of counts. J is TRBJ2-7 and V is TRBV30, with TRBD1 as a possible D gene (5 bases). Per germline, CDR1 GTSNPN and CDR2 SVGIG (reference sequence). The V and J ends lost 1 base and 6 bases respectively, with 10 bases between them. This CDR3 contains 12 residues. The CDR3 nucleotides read TGTGCCTGGAGTGCAGGGATAGTCGAGCAGTACTTC. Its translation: CAWSAGIVEQYF.

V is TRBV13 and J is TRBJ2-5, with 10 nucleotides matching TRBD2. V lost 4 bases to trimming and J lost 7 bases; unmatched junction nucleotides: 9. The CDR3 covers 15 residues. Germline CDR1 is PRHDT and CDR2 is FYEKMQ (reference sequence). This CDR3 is CASSSSGGNIWTQYF. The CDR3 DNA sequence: TGTGCCAGCAGCTCTAGCGGGGGAAACATATGGACCCAGTACTTC.

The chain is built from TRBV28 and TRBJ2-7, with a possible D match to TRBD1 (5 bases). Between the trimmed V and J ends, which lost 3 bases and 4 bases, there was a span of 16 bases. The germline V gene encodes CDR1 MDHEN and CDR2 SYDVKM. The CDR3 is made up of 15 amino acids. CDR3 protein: CASSFGSGYGYEQYF. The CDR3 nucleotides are TGTGCCAGCAGTTTCGGATCAGGGTACGGGTACGAGCAGTACTTC.

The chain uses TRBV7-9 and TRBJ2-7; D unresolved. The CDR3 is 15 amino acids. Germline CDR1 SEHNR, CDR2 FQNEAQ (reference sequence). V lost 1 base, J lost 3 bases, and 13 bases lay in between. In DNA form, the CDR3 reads TGTGCCAGCAGCTTAGTCGGCCCCCCTGACTACGAGCAGTACTTC. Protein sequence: CASSLVGPPDYEQYF.

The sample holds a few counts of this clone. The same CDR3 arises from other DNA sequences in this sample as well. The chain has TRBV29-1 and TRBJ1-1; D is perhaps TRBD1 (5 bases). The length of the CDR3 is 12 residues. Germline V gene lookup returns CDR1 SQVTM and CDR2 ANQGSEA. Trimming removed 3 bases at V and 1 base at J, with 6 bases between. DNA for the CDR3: TGCAGCGTTGAGCAGGGGAACACTGAAGCTTTCTTT. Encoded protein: CSVEQGNTEAFF.

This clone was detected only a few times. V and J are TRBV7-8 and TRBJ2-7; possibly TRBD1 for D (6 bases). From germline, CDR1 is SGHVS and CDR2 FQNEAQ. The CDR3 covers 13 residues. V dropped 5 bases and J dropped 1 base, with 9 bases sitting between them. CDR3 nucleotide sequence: TGTGCCAGCAGCGCGGACAGTTCCTACGAGCAGTACTTC. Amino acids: CASSADSSYEQYF.

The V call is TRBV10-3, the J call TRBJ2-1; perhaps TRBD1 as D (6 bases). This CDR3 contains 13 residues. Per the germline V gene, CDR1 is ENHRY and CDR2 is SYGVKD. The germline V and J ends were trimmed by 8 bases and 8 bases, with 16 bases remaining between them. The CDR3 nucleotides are TGTGCCATCGCTGAGGGGGATTTAGATGAGCAGTTCTTC. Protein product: CAIAEGDLDEQFF.